This TCR beta chain was recorded in a study of response to subunit inactivated influenza vaccine. Whole-study results and caveats: It was the authors' suggestion that each seasonal influenza vaccination recruits few new T cells.

TCRdb re-analysed the RT-PCR reads in MiXCR, keeping a single row per CDR3 protein. Of 590,000 or so distinct CDR3 sequences listed, about 15% were seen once; the top ten hold 7.5% to 9%. This clonotype has more than one count but fewer than ten. Its matching antigen is unknown. Trimming left V 0 bases short and J 5 bases short, with 11 bases between. CDR3 length equals 14 residues. The material was PBMCs from blood, obtained less than 15 days before vaccination. This chain joins TRBV12-3 or TRBV12-4 and TRBJ2-7; D gene ambiguous. The source is a man aged 45 to 65 who received an inactivated influenza vaccine. CDR3 in amino acids: CASSLALKSNEQYF. The DNA of the CDR3 is TGTGCCAGCAGTTTAGCGCTTAAATCCAACGAGCAGTACTTC.